The clone carrying this T cell receptor beta chain was picked up many times. Germline loops: CDR1 SNHLY, CDR2 FYNNEI. The CDR3 has 16 residues. Trimming removed 7 bases from V and 4 bases from J; junction bases left unmatched: 14. The source of the sample is a study of T cells in Graves' hyperthyroidism and ophthalmopathy. TCR beta CDR3 sequences were amplified from RNA transcripts. HTBI primers were used for first-round RT-PCR of the TCR CDR3. TCRdb called the multiplex PCR reads again in MiXCR, with one record for every CDR3 protein. The data contain about 590,000 distinct CDR3 sequences, approximately 15% of them singletons.

The rearrangement links TRBV2 to TRBJ1-1; 8 bases are a match to TRBD1. Sequencing was carried out using blood. The source is a young woman with Graves' ophthalmopathy. CDR3 sequence (DNA): TGTGCCAGCAAGGAACAGGGGGGCCCAGGGGGCACTGAAGCTTTCTTT. This gives the protein CASKEQGGPGGTEAFF.